Below are 8 T cell receptor beta chains sequenced from a single sample in a study of long-term antiretroviral therapy in people with HIV (dated 2022 in TCRdb). Sequencing of the TRB variable region was done with the immunoSEQ hsTCRB v3.0 assay at survey level resolution. TCRdb provides this immuneACCESS table in a form limited to in-frame rearrangements. Some clones are lacking; in checked studies, under half of them reflect an unresolved V gene, and why the rest are absent is not known. In this sample the table shows around 33,000 clones, roughly four fifths of which occur a single time. Approximately 14% of the sample lies in the top ten. The source was unsorted PBMCs, collected 0.3 years after starting antiretroviral therapy. These TCRs come from a man younger than 30 with HIV.

The J gene is TRBJ2-3, the V gene TRBV21-1; TRBD1, the table's D call, lacks a check against the DNA. TRBV21-1 represents a pseudogene. The CDR3 sequence is 17 residues long. The CDR3 DNA follows: TGTGCCAGCAGCAAATGGCCGGGACAGGGTTTCTCTCTTCCTTGGTATTTT. Amino acids: CASSKWPGQGFSLPWYF.

This clone came up once. The chain has TRBV7-9 and TRBJ1-2; D uncertain. The ends were cut back, 1 base at V and 3 bases at J, with 15 bases in the middle. The CDR3 consists of 16 residues. Germline values: CDR1 SEHNR, CDR2 FQNEAQ (reference sequence). Here the CDR3 reads CASSLGSDGVYYGYTF. The CDR3 bases are TGTGCCAGCAGCTTAGGGTCGGACGGCGTTTACTATGGCTACACCTTC.

This clone was detected only a few times. Compared with germline, one end of the junction differs, possibly owing to a read error. At the DNA level, this CDR3 is encoded by other sequences in the same sample as well. V and J are TRBV7-7 and TRBJ2-1, with 8 bases identical to TRBD1. In germline, CDR1 is SSHAT, CDR2 FNYEAQ (reference sequence). The CDR3 contains 13 residues. As DNA, the CDR3 is TGTGCTAGCAGCTTCGGGACAGGAAATGAGCAGTTCTTC. It is translated as CASSFGTGNEQFF.

The count of this clone is one. The chain employs TRBV7-2 and TRBJ1-2, with D possibly TRBD1 on 5 matching bases. Trimming removed 6 bases at V and 8 bases at J, with 19 bases between. The germline V gene encodes CDR1 SGHTA and CDR2 FQGNSA. The CDR3 runs to 14 residues. Written as DNA, the CDR3 is TGTGCCAGCAGAGACAGTTATACCCTCGGGGGCTACACCTTC. Amino acids: CASRDSYTLGGYTF.

V is TRBV7-9 and J is TRBJ2-1, with D possibly being TRBD2 (6 bases). The germline V gene encodes CDR1 SEHNR and CDR2 FQNEAQ (reference sequence). The germline V and J ends were trimmed by 5 bases and 1 base, with 15 bases remaining between them. This CDR3 spans 16 amino acids. The CDR3 region has the DNA TGTGCCAGCAGCCCGCGGACTAAGGTATCCTACAATGAGCAGTTCTTC. It yields the protein CASSPRTKVSYNEQFF. The full variable domain, completed using reference TRBV7-9 and TRBJ2-1, is DTGVSQNPRHKITKRGQNVTFRCDPISEHNRLYWYRQTLGQGPEFLTYFQNEAQLEKSRLLSDRFSAERPKGSFSTLEIQRTEQGDSAMYLCASSPRTKVSYNEQFFGPGTRLTVL.

The rearrangement joins TRBV7-9 to TRBJ2-7; no clear D gene. Germline V gene lookup returns CDR1 SEHNR and CDR2 FQNEAQ (reference sequence). The CDR3 covers 16 residues. The germline V and J ends were trimmed by 3 bases and 5 bases, with 20 bases remaining between them. The CDR3 nucleotides read TGTGCCAGCAGCTTCGAGGCCCGGCAACTTCGTCACGAGCAGTACTTC. It codes for CASSFEARQLRHEQYF.

The gene calls are TRBV19 and TRBJ2-1; no firm D call. CDR3 length: 11 residues. V was shortened by 5 bases and J by 9 bases, with 8 bases between the two germline ends. CDR1 is LNHDA and CDR2 is SQIVND in the germline V gene (reference sequence). CDR3 sequence reads: CASSGGFEQFF. CDR3 coding DNA: TGTGCCAGTAGTGGCGGATTTGAGCAGTTCTTC.

The chain couples TRBV9 to TRBJ1-5, with a tentative D call TRBD1 (6 bases). V lost 3 bases to trimming and J lost 4 bases, with 11 bases between them. The CDR3 totals 14 residues. Germline assignment: CDR1 SGDLS and CDR2 YYNGEE. The CDR3 loop is CASSGGQTNQPQHF. In nucleotides, the CDR3 is TGTGCCAGCAGCGGCGGACAGACGAATCAGCCCCAGCATTTT.